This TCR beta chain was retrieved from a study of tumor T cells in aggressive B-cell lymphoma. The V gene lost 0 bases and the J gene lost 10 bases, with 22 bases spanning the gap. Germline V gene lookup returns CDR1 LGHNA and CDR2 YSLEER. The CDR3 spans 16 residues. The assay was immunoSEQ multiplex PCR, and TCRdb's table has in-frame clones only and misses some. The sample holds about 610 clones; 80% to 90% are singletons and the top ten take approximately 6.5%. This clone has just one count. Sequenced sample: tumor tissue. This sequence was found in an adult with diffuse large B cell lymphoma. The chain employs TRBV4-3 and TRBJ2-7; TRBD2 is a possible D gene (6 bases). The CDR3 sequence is CASSQDFPLAGKDQYF. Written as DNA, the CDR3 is TGCGCCAGCAGCCAAGACTTCCCCCTGGCGGGGAAAGATCAGTACTTC.